The 8 T cell receptor beta chains listed next were all sequenced from one sample in a study of Graves' ophthalmopathy and Graves' hyperthyroidism. As the template, RNA transcripts were used to amplify TCR beta CDR3 regions. Second-round multiplex PCR came after first-round RT-PCR with HTBI primers. TCRdb re-derived calls from the multiplex PCR reads in MiXCR, one entry per CDR3 protein. This sample yields roughly 480,000 distinct CDR3 sequences, of which around 15% are seen a single time; roughly 9.8% belongs to the top ten. Sequencing used blood. The source is a woman aged 25 to 39 with Graves' ophthalmopathy.

This clonotype was observed at least ten times. The chain is built from TRBV20-1 and TRBJ2-5, with 10 bases fitting TRBD2. The germline gives CDR1 DFQATT, CDR2 SNEGSKA (reference sequence). CDR3 length equals 14 residues. V was pared by 7 bases and J by 4 bases, with 9 bases of the junction left unmatched. CDR3 protein: CSGLGSGGLETQYF. The CDR3, as DNA: TGCAGTGGACTGGGTAGCGGGGGGCTAGAGACCCAGTACTTC.

This clonotype was counted a few times. This sequence joins TRBV3-1 and TRBJ1-5; D gene uncertain. Between the trimmed V and J ends, which lost 1 base and 2 bases, there was a span of 6 bases. Germline CDR1 reads LGHDT; CDR2 reads YNNKEL (reference sequence). The CDR3 sequence is 14 residues long. DNA of the CDR3: TGTGCCAGCAGCCAAGGGGTTGGCAATCAGCCCCAGCATTTT. It translates to CASSQGVGNQPQHF.

This clonotype was seen ten or more times. The CDR3 nucleotides are TGTGCCTGGAGTGTAACGGGGGATGGCTACGAGCAGTACTTC. It yields the protein CAWSVTGDGYEQYF. The chain carries TRBV30 and TRBJ2-7, with a tentative D call TRBD2 (6 bases). V shed 0 bases and J shed 3 bases, with 12 bases lying between them. CDR1 and CDR2 (germline): GTSNPN, SVGIG (reference sequence). CDR3 length: 14 residues.

This clonotype showed up many times. V gene TRBV7-9 combines with J gene TRBJ1-1; D gene unclear. The germline gives CDR1 SEHNR, CDR2 FQNEAQ (reference sequence). The CDR3 sequence is 13 residues long. Trimming took off 6 bases at V and 1 base at J, with 9 bases between the two ends. The CDR3 nucleotides are TGTGCCAGCAGTCAGATGGGGAACACTGAAGCTTTCTTT. This translates into CASSQMGNTEAFF.

This clonotype was detected many times. The rearrangement links TRBV28 to TRBJ2-7; D is ambiguous. This CDR3 has 15 residues. The V and J ends lost 7 bases and 2 bases respectively, with 18 bases between them. The germline gives CDR1 MDHEN, CDR2 SYDVKM. CDR3 protein: CASNPPAGPAYEQYF. Written as DNA, the CDR3 is TGTGCCAGCAATCCTCCCGCCGGGCCGGCCTACGAGCAGTACTTC.

This clonotype was recorded many times. The V and J genes are TRBV11-3 and TRBJ2-7; D unresolved. The CDR3 has 14 amino acids. Germline loops: CDR1 SGHNT, CDR2 YENEEA. V was clipped by 3 bases and J by 2 bases, with 11 bases between them. The CDR3: CASSFLPQTYEQYF. As DNA, the CDR3 is TGTGCCAGCAGCTTTCTTCCCCAGACCTACGAGCAGTACTTC.

This clonotype was picked up a small number of times. The CDR3 DNA follows: TGCGCCAGCAGCCAAGGGTGGAAACCCGGGGAGCTGTTTTTT. It is translated as CASSQGWKPGELFF. The rearrangement links TRBV4-1 to TRBJ2-2; D call uncertain. The CDR3 covers 14 residues. Germline V gene data show CDR1 as MGHRA and CDR2 as YSYEKL. The V end lost 1 base, the J end lost 6 bases, and 9 bases lay between the germline ends.

The table lists this clonotype with many counts. J is TRBJ2-7 and V is TRBV6-4; 8 nucleotides line up with TRBD1. J lost 2 bases, V lost 6 bases, and 15 bases had no gene match. Germline CDR1 is MRHNA and CDR2 is SNTAGT. The CDR3 spans 17 residues. The CDR3 coding sequence is TGTGCCAGCAGGACTACCTCCGGGACAGGTAGTCCCTACGAGCAGTACTTC. Residues: CASRTTSGTGSPYEQYF.